The subject of this entry is one T cell receptor (beta chain). These data come from a study of patients and donors after allogeneic stem cell transplantation. Each CDR3 protein is one row after TCRdb ran MiXCR on the RT-PCR reads. Of about 960,000 distinct CDR3 sequences in the sample, about a sixth are singletons; the top ten hold around 6%. This CDR3 is built from 13 residues. Trimming took off 0 bases at V and 3 bases at J, with 5 bases between the two ends. Looked up from germline, CDR1 is DFQATT and CDR2 is SNEGSKA (reference sequence). The source of this sequence is a human donor who was either an allogeneic HSCT recipient or a stem cell or donor lymphocyte infusion donor (not recorded which). It is not recorded whose cells these are; they may come from a transplant donor. The chain joins TRBV20-1 to TRBJ2-2, with D unresolved. What was sequenced was blood, either unsorted or a sorted T cell fraction (not recorded which). The CDR3 coding sequence is TGCAGTGCTAGAGATATTGACACCGGGGAGCTGTTTTTT. It specifies CSARDIDTGELFF.